This T cell receptor beta chain originates from a study of control samples from healthy donors and cancer patients. This clone was seen a single time. Assay: immunoSEQ multiplex PCR; the TCRdb copy retains only in-frame clones and omits some. The data contain roughly 120,000 clones, about 93% of them singletons. CDR3 size: 11 residues. Looked up from germline, CDR1 is DFQATT and CDR2 is SNEGSKA (reference sequence). V lost 2 bases to trimming and J lost 7 bases, with 8 bases between them. The genes are TRBV20-1 and TRBJ1-2; the D gene is possibly TRBD1 (6 bases). The sequenced sample was PBMCs. The source is a man aged 50-60 years with head and neck cancer. The DNA for the CDR3 is TGCAGTGCTAGAACAGGGTTTGGCTACACCTTC. Protein sequence: CSARTGFGYTF.